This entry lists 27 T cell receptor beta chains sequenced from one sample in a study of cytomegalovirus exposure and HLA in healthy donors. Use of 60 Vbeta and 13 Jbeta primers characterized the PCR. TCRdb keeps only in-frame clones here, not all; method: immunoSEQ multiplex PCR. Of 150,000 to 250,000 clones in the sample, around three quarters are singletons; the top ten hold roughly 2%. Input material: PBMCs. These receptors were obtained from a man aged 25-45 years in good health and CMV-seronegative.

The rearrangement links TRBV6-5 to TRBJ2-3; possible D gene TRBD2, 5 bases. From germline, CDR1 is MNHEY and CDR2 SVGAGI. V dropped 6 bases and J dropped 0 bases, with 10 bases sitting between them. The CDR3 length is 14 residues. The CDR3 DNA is TGTGCCAGCAGGGTTGAGGGTAGCACAGATACGCAGTATTTT. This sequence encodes CASRVEGSTDTQYF.

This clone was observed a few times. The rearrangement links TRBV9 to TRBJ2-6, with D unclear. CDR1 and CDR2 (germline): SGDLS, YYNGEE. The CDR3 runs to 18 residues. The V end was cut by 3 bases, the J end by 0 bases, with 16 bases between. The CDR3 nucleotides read TGTGCCAGCAGCGGGCCGGTTTCAGGATACTCTGGGGCCAACGTCCTGACTTTC. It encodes CASSGPVSGYSGANVLTF.

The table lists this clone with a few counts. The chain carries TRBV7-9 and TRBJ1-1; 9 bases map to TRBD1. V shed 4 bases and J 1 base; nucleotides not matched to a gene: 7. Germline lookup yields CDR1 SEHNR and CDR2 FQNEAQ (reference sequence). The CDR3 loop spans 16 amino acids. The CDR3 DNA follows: TGTGCCAGCAGCTCCTCCGGGACAGGGTCGAACACTGAAGCTTTCTTT. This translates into CASSSSGTGSNTEAFF.

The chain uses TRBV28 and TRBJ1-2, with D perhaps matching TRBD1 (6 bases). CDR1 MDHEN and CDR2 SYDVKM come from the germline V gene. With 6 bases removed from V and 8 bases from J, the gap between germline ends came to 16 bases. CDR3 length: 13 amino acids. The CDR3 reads CASSLPAGVGYTF. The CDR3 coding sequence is TGTGCCAGCAGCCTTCCCGCAGGGGTAGGCTACACCTTC.

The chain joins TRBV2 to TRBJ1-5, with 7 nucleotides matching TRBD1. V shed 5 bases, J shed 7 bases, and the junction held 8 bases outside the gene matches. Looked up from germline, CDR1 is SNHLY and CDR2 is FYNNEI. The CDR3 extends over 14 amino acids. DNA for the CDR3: TGTGCCAGCAGTACACAGGGGCTTAGCCAGCCCCAGCATTTT. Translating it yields CASSTQGLSQPQHF.

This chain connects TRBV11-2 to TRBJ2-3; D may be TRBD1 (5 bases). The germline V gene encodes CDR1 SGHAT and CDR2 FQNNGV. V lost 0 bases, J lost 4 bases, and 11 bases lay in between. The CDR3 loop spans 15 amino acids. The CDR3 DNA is TGTGCCAGCAGCTTAGATAGTCAGGGCGCAGATACGCAGTATTTT. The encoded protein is CASSLDSQGADTQYF.

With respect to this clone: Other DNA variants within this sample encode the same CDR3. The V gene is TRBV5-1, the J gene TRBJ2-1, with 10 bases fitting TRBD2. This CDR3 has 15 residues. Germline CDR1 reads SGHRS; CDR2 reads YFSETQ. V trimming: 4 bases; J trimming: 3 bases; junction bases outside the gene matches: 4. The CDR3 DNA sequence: TGCGCCAGCAGCCTACGACTAGCGGGCTACAATGAGCAGTTCTTC. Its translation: CASSLRLAGYNEQFF.

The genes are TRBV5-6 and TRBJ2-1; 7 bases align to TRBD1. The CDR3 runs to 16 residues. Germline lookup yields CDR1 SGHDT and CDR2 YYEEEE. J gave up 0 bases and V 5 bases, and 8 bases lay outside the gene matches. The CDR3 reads CASSPHRDSSYNEQFF. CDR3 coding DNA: TGTGCCAGCAGTCCACACCGGGACAGCTCCTACAATGAGCAGTTCTTC.

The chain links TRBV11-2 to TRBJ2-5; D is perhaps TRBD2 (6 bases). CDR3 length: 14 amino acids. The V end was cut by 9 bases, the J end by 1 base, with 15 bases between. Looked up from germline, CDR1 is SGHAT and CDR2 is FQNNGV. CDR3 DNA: TGTGCCAGTCGGGCTGGGGGGACCCAAGAGACCCAGTACTTC. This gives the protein CASRAGGTQETQYF.

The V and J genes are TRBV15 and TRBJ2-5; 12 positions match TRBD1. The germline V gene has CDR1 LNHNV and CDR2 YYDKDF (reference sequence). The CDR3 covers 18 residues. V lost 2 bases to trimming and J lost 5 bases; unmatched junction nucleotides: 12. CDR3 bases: TGTGCCACCAGCAGATTCCCGGGACAGGGGGCTTCTAAGGAGACCCAGTACTTC. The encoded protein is CATSRFPGQGASKETQYF.

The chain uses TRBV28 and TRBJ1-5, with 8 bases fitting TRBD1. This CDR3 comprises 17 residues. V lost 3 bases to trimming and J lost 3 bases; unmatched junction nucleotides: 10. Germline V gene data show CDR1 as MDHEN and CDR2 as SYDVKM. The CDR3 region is CASSFPADRAYNQPQHF. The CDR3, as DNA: TGTGCCAGCAGTTTCCCTGCGGACAGGGCCTACAATCAGCCCCAGCATTTT. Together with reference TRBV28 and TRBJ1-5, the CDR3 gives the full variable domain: DVKVTQSSRYLVKRTGEKVFLECVQDMDHENMFWYRQDPGLGLRLIYFSYDVKMKEKGDIPEGYSVSREKKERFSLILESASTNQTSMYLCASSFPADRAYNQPQHFGDGTRLSIL.

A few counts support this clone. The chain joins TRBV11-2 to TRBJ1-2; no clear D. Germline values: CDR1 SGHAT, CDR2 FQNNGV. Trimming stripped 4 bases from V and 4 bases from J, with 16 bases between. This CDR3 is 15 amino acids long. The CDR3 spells CASSSLKEPGYGYTF. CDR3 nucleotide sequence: TGTGCCAGCAGCTCTCTAAAAGAGCCAGGCTATGGCTACACCTTC.

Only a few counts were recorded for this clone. Written as DNA, the CDR3 is TGTGCCAGCAGTATGGGACTAGCGGGAGAAGAGACCCAGTACTTC. Its protein is CASSMGLAGEETQYF. The chain uses TRBV27 and TRBJ2-5; 14 nucleotides match TRBD2. The V gene's germline CDR1 is MNHEY and CDR2 SMNVEV (reference sequence). The junction had 2 bases not matched to a gene; V was cut back by 5 bases and J by 3 bases. This CDR3 comprises 15 residues.

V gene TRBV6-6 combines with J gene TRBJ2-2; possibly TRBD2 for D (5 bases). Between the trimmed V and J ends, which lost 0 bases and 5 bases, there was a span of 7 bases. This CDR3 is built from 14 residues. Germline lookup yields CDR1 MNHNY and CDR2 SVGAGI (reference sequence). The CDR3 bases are TGTGCCAGCAGTTACTCACTAGGAACCGGGGAGCTGTTTTTT. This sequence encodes CASSYSLGTGELFF.

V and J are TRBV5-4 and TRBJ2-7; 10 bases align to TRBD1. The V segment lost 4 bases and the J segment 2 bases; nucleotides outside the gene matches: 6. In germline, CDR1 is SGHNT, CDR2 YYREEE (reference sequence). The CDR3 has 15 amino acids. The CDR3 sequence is CASSTDRGGTYEQYF. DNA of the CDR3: TGTGCCAGCAGCACGGACAGGGGGGGGACCTACGAGCAGTACTTC.

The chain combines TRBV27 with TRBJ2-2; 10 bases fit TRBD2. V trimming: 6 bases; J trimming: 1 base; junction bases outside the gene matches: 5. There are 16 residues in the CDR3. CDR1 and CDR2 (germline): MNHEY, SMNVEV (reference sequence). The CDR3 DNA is TGTGCCAGCAGGAAGCGGACTAGCGGGAACACCGGGGAGCTGTTTTTT. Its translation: CASRKRTSGNTGELFF.

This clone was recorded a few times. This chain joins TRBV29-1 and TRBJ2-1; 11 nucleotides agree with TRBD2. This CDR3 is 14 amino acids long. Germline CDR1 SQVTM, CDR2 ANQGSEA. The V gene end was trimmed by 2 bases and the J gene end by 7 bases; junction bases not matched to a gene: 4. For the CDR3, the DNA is TGCAGCGTTGAAAAACTAGCGGGAGATAATGAGCAGTTCTTC. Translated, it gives CSVEKLAGDNEQFF.

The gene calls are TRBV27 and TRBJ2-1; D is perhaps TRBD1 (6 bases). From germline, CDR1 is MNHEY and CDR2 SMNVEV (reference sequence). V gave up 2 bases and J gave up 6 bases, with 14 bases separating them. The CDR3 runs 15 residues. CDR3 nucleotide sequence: TGTGCCAGCAGTTTACCCGGGACACTATCCAATGAGCAGTTCTTC. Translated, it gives CASSLPGTLSNEQFF.

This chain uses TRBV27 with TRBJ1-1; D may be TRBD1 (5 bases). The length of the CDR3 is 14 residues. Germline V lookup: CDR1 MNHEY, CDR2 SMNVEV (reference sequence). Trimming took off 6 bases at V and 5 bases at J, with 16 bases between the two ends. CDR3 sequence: CASSPLGLRTEAFF. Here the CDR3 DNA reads TGTGCCAGCAGCCCACTGGGGCTTAGGACTGAAGCTTTCTTT.

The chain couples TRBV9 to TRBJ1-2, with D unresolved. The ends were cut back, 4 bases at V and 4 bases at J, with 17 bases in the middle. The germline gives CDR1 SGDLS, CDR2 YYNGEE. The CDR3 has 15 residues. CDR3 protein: CASSLPGDAGYGYTF. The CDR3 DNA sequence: TGTGCCAGCAGCCTACCCGGGGATGCCGGCTATGGCTACACCTTC.

This chain's CDR3 is CATSRDTDRDEAFF. The CDR3 bases are TGTGCCACCAGCAGAGACACCGACAGGGATGAAGCTTTCTTT. The V call is TRBV15, the J call TRBJ1-1, with 7 bases that match TRBD1. Germline CDR1 and CDR2: LNHNV and YYDKDF (reference sequence). The CDR3 totals 14 residues. J was trimmed by 7 bases and V by 0 bases; bases with no gene match: 5. The full variable domain, rest sourced from reference TRBV15 and TRBJ1-1, is DAMVIQNPRYQVTQFGKPVTLSCSQTLNHNVMYWYQQKSSQAPKLLFHYYDKDFNNEADTPDNFQSRRPNTSFCFLDIRSPGLGDTAMYLCATSRDTDRDEAFFGQGTRLTVV.

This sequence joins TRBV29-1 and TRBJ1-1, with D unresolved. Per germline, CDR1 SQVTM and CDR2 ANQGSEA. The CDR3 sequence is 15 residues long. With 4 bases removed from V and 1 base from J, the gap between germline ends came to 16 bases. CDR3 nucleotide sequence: TGCAGCGTTGTTACCCAGTTTAGACAGAACACTGAAGCTTTCTTT. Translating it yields CSVVTQFRQNTEAFF.

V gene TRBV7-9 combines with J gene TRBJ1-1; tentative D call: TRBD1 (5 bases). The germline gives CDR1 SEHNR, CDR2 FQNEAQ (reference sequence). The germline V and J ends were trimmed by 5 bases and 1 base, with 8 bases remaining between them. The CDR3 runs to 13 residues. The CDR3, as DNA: TGTGCCAGCAGCGCGCAGGGGAACACTGAAGCTTTCTTT. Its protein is CASSAQGNTEAFF.

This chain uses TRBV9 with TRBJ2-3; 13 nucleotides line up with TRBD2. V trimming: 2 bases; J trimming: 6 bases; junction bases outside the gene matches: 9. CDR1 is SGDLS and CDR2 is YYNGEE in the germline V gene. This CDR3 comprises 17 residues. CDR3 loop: CASSVGTSGKHWDTQYF. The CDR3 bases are TGTGCCAGCAGCGTGGGGACTAGCGGGAAACATTGGGATACGCAGTATTTT.

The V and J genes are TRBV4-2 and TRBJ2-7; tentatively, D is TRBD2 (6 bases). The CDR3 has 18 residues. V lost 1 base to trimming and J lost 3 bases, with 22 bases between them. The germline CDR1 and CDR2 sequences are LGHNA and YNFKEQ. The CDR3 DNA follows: TGTGCCAGCAGCCAAGCACCTATACTGAGACTAGAGGACTACGAGCAGTACTTC. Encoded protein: CASSQAPILRLEDYEQYF.

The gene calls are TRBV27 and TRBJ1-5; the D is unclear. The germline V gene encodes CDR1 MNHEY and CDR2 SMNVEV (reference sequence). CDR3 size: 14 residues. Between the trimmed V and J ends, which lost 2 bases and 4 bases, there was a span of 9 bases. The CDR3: CASSLHATNQPQHF. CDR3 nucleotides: TGTGCCAGCAGTTTACACGCCACAAATCAGCCCCAGCATTTT.

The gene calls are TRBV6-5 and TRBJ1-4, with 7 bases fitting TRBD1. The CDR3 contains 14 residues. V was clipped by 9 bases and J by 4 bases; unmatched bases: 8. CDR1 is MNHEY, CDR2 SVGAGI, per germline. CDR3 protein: CASGRGALNEKLFF. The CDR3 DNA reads TGTGCCAGTGGCAGGGGGGCCCTTAATGAAAAACTGTTTTTT.